The T cell receptor beta chain described here comes from a study of TIL therapy for anti-PD-1-resistant metastatic lung cancer. CDR3 length: 15 amino acids. The germline gives CDR1 KGHSH, CDR2 LQKENI. Findings and caveats of the study: This highly selected cohort may not generalize to typical lung cancer patients.

Worth noting for this clone: Its antigen is not known.

The libraries were made with immunoSEQ v3. Sequencing depth was some 2 million read pairs for survey level, roughly 4.5-6.5 million for deep. Here immunoSEQ multiplex PCR was the method, and the copy in TCRdb shows in-frame clones only, minus some. The sample has under 60,000 clones; approximately 86% are singletons. This sample's time point: pre-treatment sample, taken before nivolumab and TIL therapy. This specimen was blood, taken at baseline. This receptor was obtained from a person between 25 and 79 years old with non-small cell lung cancer. The chain recombines TRBV18 with TRBJ2-6; D might be TRBD1 (7 bases). CDR3 in amino acids: CASRGARSGANVLTF. The CDR3 DNA sequence: TGTGCAAGCAGGGGGGCGCGCTCTGGGGCCAACGTCCTGACTTTC.